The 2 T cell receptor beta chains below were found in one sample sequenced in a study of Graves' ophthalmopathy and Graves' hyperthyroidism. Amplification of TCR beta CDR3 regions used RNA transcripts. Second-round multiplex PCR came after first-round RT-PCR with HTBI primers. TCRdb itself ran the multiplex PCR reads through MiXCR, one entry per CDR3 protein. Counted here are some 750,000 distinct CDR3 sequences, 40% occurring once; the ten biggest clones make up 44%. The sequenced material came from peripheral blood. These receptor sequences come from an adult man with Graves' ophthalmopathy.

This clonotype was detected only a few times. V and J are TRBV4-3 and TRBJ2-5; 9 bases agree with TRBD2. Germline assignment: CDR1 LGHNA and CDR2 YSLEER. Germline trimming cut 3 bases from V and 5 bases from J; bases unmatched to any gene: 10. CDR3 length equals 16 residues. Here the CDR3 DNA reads TGCGCCAGCAGCCAGCACACCGGGACTAGCCGTGAGACCCAGTACTTC. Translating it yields CASSQHTGTSRETQYF.

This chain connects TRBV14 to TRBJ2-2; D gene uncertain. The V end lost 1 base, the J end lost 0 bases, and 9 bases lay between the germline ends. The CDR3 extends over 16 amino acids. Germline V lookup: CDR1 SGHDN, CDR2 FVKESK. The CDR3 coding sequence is TGTGCCAGCAGCCAAGTACTGGGCGCGAACACCGGGGAGCTGTTTTTT. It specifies CASSQVLGANTGELFF.